The clone carrying this T cell receptor (beta chain) has just one count. The sample comes from a study of blood T cell repertoires in COVID-19. Germline V gives CDR1 SGHDT, CDR2 YYEEEE. The V end was cut by 1 base, the J end by 0 bases, with 6 bases between. This CDR3 contains 14 residues. Measured with immunoSEQ multiplex PCR; TCRdb has only the in-frame clones, and not every one. This table holds around 250,000 clones, roughly four fifths found once. Source material: peripheral blood. The receptor's source is a woman older than 75 with acute or convalescent COVID-19. The rearrangement links TRBV5-6 to TRBJ2-3, with no clear D. The CDR3 DNA reads as TGTGCCAGCAGCTTGTCAGGAAGCACAGATACGCAGTATTTT. It codes for CASSLSGSTDTQYF. The whole variable domain, remainder taken from reference TRBV5-6 and TRBJ2-3, is DAGVTQSPTHLIKTRGQQVTLRCSPKSGHDTVSWYQQALGQGPQFIFQYYEEEERQRGNFPDRFSGHQFPNYSSELNVNALLLGDSALYLCASSLSGSTDTQYFGPGTRLTVL.